The T cell receptor (beta chain) described here comes from a study of cytomegalovirus exposure and HLA in healthy donors. The CDR3 loop spans 15 amino acids. V lost 0 bases and J 8 bases, leaving 15 bases between the germline ends. From germline, CDR1 is SGHRS and CDR2 YFSETQ. About this clone: Its antigen is currently unknown.

The study, taken as a whole, reports: Later analysis found that TCR beta chains associated with HLA were more clonally expanded than other, equally common chains. Follow-up analysis seemed to connect common viral pathogens with several of the most significant clusters identified. Investigators reported 150 to 200 TCR beta chains as tied to cytomegalovirus.

The study ran its PCR with 60 Vbeta and 13 Jbeta primers. Method: immunoSEQ multiplex PCR; TCRdb's copy keeps in-frame clones and lacks some. There are around 100,000 clones in the sample; 76% occur only once, and around 5% lies in the top ten. Unrecorded immune exposures were likely, despite nominal health at sampling. This rearrangement joins TRBV5-1 to TRBJ2-4, with D possibly being TRBD2 (6 bases). The receptor was isolated from a woman under 30 in good health and CMV-seropositive. Source material: PBMCs. The CDR3 DNA is TGCGCCAGCAGCTTGGAAATCGGGGGATCGGACATTCAGTACTTC. Translation: CASSLEIGGSDIQYF.